This T cell receptor (beta chain) is from a study of molecular identifiers for immune sequencing clone quantification. Study information: The replicates split RNA from roughly 20,000 or 100,000 naive CD8 cells five ways and sequenced four.

Libraries of naive CD8 T cells were made from around 20,000 to 1,000,000 sorted cells. They used 10%, 30% or 50% RNA. Making the bulk TCR libraries relied on previously described methods and listed TCR primers. TCRdb reprocessed the PCR reads with MiXCR, giving one entry per CDR3 protein. The repertoire has some 680,000 distinct CDR3 sequences, approximately 24% of them found once; the top ten carry about 0.73%. This clonotype was seen ten or more times. Its matching antigen is unknown. General study results and limits: In cases of identical TCR molecules sharing a barcode, highly expanded clone sizes could be underestimated.

The source of this sequence is a human donor in good health. Some libraries in this study had Jurkat cell RNA spiked in. The source material was naive CD8+ T cells from blood, with Jurkat cell RNA spiked in. Stated subset: FACS-sorted CD8+CD4-CCR7+CD45RA+ naive T cells.

This chain's CDR3 is CASSLPGIEAFF. The CDR3 DNA is TGTGCCAGCAGTTTACCGGGGATAGAAGCTTTCTTT. The chain is built from TRBV12-3 or TRBV12-4 and TRBJ1-1; no clear D gene. Trimming removed 2 bases at V and 8 bases at J, with 9 bases between. CDR3 length: 12 residues.